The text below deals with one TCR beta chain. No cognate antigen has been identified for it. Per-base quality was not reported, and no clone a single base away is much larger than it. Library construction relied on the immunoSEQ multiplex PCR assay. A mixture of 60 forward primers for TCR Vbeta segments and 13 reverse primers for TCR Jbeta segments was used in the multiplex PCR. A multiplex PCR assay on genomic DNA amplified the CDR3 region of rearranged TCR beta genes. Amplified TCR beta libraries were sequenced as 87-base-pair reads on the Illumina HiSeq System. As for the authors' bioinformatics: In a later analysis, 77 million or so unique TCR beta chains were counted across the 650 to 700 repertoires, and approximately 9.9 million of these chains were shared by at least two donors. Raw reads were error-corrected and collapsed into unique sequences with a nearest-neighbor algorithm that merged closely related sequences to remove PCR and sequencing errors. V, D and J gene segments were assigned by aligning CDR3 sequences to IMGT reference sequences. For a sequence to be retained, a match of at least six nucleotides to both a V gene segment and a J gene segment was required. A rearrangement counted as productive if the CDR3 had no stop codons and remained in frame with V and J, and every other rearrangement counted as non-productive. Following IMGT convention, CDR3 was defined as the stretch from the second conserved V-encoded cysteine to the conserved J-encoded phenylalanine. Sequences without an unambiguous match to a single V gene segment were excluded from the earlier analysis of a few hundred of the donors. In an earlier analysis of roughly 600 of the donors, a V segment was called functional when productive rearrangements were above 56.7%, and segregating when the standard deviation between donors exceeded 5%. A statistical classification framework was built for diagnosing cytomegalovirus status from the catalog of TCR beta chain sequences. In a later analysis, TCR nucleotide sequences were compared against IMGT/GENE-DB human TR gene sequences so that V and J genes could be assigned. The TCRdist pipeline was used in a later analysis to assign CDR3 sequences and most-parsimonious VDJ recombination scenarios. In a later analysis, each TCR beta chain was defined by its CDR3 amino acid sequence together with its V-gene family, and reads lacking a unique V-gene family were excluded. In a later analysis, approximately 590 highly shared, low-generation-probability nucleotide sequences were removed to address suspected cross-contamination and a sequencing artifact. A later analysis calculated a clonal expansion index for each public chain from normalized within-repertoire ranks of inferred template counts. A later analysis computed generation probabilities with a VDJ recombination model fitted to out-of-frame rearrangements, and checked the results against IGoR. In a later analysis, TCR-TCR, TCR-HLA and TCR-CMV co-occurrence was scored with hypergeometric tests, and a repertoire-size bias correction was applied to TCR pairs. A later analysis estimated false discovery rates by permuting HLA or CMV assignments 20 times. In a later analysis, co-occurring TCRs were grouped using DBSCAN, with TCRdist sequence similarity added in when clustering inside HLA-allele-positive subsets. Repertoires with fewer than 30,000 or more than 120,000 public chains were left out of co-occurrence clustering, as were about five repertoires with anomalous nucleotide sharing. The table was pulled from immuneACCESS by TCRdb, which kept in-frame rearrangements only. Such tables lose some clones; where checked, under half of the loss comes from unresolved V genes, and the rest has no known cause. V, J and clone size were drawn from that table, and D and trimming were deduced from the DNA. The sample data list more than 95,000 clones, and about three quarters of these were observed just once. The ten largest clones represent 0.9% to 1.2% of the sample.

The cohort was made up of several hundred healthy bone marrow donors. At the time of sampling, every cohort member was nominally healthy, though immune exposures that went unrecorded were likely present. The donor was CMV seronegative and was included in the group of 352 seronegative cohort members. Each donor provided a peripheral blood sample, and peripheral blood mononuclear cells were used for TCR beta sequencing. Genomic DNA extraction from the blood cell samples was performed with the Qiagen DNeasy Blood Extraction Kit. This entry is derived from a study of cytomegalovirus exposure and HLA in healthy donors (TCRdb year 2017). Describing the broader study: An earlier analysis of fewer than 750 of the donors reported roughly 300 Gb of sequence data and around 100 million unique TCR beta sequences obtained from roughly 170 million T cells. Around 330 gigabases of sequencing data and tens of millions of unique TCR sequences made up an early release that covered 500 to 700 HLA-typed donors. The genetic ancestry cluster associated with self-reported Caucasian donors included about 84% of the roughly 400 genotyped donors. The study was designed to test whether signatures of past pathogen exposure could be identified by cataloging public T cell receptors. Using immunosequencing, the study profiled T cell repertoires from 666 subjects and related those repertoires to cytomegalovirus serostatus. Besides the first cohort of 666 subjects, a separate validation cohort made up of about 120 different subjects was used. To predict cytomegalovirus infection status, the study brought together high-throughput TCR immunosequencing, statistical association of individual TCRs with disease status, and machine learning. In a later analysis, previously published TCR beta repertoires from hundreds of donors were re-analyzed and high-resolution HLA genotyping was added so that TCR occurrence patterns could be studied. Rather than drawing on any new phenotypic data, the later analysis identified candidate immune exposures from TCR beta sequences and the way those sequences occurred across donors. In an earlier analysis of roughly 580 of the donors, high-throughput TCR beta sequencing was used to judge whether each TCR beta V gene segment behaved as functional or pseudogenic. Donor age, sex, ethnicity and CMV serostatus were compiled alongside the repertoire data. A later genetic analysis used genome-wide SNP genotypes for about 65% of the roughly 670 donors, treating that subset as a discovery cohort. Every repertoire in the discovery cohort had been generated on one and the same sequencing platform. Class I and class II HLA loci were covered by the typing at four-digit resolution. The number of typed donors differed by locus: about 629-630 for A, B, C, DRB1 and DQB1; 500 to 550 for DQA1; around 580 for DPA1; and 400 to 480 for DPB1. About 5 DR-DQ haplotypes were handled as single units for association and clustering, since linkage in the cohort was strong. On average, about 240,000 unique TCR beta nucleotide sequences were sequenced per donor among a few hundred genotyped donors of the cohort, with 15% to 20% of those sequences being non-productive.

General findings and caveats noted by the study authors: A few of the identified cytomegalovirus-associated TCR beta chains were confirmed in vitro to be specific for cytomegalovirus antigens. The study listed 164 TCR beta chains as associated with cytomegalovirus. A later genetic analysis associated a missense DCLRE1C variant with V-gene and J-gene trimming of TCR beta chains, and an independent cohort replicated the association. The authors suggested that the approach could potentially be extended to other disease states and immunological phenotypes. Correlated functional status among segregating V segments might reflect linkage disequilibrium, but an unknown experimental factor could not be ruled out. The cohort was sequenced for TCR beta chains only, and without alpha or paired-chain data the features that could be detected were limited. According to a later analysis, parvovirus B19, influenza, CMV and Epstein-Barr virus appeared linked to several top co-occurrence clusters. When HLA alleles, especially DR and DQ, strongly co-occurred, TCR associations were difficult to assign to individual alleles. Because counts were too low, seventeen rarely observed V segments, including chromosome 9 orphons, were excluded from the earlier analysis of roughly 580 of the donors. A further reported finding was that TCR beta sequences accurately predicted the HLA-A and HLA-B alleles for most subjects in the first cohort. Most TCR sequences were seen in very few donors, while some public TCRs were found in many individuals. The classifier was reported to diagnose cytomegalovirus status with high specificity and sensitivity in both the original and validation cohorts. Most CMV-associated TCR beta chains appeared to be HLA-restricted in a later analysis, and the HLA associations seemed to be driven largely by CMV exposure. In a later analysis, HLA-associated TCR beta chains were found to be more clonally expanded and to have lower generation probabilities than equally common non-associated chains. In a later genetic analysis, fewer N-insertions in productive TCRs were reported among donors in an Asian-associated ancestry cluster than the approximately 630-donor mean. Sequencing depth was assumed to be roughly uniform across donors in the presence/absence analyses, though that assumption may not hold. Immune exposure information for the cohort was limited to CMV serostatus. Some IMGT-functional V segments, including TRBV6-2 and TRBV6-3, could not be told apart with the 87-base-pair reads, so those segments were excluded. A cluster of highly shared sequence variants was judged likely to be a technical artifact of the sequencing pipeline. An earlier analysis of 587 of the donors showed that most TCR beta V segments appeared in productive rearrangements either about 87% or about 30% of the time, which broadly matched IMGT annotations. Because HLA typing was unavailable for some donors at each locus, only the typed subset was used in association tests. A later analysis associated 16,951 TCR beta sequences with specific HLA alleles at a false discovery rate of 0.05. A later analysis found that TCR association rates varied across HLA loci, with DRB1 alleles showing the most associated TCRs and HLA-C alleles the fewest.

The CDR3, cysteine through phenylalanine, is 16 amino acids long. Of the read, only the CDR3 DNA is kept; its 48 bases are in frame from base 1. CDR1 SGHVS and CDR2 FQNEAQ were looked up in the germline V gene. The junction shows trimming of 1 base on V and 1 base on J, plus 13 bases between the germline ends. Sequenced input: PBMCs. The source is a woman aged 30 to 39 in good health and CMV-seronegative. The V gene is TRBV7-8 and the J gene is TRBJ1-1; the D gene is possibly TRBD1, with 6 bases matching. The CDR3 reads CASSLGGRGTNTEAFF. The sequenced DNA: TGTGCCAGCAGCTTAGGGGGCAGGGGAACGAACACTGAAGCTTTCTTT.